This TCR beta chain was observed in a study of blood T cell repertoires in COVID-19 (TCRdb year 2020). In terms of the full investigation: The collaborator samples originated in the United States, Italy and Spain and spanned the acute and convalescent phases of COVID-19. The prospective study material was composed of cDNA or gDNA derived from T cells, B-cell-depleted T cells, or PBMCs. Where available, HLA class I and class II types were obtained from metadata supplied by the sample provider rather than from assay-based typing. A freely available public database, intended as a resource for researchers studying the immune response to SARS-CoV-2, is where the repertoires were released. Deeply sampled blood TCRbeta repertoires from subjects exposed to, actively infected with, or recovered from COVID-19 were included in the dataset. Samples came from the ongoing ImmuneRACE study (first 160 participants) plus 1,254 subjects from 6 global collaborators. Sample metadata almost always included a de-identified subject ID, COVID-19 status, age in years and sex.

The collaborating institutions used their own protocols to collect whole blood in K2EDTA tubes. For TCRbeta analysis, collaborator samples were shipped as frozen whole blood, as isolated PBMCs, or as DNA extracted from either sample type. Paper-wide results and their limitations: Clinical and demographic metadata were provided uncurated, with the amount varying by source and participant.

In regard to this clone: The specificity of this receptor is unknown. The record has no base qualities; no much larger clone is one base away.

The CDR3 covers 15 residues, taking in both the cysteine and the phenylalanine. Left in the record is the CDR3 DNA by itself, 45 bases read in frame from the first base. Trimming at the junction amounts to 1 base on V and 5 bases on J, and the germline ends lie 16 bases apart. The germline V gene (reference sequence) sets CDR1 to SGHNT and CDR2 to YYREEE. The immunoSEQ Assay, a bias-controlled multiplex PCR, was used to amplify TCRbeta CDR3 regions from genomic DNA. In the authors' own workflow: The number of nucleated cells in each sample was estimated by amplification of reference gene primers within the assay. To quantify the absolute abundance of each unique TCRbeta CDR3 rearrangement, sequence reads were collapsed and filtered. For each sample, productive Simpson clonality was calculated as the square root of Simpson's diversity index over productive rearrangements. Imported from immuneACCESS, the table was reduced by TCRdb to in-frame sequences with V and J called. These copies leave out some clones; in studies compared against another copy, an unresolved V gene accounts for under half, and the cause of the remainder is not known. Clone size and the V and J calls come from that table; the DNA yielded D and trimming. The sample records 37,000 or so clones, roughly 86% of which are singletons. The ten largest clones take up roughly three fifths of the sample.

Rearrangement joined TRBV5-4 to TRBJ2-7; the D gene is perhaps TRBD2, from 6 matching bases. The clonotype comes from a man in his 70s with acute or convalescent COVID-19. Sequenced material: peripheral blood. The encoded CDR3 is CASSLIGLRQNEQYF. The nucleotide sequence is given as TGTGCCAGCAGCTTGATCGGACTAAGGCAGAACGAGCAGTACTTC.